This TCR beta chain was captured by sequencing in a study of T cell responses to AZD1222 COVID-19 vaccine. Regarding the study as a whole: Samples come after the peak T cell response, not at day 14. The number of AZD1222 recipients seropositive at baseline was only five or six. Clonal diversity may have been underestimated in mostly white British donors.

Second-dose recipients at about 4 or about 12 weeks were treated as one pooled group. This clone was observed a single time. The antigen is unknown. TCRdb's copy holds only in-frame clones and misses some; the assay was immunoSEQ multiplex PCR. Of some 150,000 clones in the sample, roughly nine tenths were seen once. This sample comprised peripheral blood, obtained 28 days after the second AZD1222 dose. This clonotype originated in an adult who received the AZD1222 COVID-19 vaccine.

CDR3 bases: TGTGCCAGCAGCTTAGCGCGGCGGGGGAGGAACACTGAAGCTTTCTTT. As protein: CASSLARRGRNTEAFF. The chain recombines TRBV7-8 with TRBJ1-1; D may be TRBD1 (5 bases). The CDR3 contains 16 residues. Trimming shortened V by 0 bases and J by 1 base, and 12 bases separated the two germline ends. Germline CDR1 and CDR2: SGHVS and FQNEAQ.